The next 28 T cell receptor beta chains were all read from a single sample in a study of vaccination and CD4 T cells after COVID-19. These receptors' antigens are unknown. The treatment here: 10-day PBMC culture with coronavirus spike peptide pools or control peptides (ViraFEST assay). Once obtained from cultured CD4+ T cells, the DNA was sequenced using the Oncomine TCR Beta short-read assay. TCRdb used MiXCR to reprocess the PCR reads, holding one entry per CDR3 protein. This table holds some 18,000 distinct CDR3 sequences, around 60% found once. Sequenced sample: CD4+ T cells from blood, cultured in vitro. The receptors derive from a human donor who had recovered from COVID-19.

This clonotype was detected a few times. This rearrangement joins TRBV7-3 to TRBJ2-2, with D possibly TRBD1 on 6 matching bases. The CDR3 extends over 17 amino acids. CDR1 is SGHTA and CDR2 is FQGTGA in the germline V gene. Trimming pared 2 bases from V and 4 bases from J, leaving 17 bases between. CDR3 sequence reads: CASSLSLAGVSTGELFF. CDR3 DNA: TGTGCCAGCAGCTTATCCTTGGCAGGGGTTAGCACCGGGGAGCTGTTTTTT. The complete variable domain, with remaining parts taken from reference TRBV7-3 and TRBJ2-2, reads GAGVSQTPSNKVTEKGKYVELRCDPISGHTALYWYRQSLGQGPEFLIYFQGTGAADDSGLPNDRFFAVRPEGSVSTLKIQRTERGDSAVYLCASSLSLAGVSTGELFFGEGSRLTVL.

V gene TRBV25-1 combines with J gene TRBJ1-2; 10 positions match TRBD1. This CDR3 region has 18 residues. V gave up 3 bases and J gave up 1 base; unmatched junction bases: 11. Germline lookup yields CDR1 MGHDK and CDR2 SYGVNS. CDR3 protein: CASSDAPRDRGNNYGYTF. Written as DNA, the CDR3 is TGTGCCAGCAGTGACGCCCCTAGGGACAGGGGTAATAACTATGGCTACACCTTC.

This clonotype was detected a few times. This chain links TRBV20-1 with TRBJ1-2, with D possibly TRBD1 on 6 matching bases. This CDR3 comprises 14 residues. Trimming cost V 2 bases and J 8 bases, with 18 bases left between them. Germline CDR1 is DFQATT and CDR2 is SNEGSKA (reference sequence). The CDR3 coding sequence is TGCAGTGCTAGACCCGGGGGCCCCCCCCACGGCTACACCTTC. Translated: CSARPGGPPHGYTF.

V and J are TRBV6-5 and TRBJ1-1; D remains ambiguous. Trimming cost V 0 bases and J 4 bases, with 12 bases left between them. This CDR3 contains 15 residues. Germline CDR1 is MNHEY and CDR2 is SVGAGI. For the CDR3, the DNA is TGTGCCAGCAGTTACTCGGCGGTTCTAAGCACTGAAGCTTTCTTT. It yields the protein CASSYSAVLSTEAFF.

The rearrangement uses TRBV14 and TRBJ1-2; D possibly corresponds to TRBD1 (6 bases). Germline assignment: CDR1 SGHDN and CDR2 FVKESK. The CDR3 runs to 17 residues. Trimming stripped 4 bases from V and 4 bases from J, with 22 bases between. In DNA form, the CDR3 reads TGTGCCAGCAGCCGGGGAGGGGGGAGCGCGTCGGTCTATGGCTACACCTTC. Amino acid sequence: CASSRGGGSASVYGYTF.

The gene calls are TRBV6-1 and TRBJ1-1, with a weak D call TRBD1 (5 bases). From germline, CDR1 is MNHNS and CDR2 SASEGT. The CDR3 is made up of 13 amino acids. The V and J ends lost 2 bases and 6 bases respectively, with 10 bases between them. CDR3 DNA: TGTGCCAGCAGTGAACAGGGAGGCGCTGAAGCTTTCTTT. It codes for CASSEQGGAEAFF.

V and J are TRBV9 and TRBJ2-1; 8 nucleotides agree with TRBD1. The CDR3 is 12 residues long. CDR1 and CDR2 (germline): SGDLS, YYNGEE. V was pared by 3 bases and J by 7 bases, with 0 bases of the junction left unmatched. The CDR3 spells CASSGTGNEQFF. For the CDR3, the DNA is TGTGCCAGCAGCGGGACAGGGAATGAGCAGTTCTTC.

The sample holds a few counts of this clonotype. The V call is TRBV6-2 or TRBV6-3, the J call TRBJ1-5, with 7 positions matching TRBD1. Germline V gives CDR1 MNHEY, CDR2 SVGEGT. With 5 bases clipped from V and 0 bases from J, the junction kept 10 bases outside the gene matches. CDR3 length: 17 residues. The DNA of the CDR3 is TGTGCCAGCAGTACGGGTATCTGGGACAGTAGCAATCAGCCCCAGCATTTT. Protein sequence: CASSTGIWDSSNQPQHF.

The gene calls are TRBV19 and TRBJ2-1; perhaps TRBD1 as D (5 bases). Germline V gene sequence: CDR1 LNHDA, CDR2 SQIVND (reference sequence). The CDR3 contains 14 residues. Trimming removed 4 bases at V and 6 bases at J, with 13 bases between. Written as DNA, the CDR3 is TGTGCCAGTAGTACCATGCTCAGGGTCAATGAGCAGTTCTTC. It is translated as CASSTMLRVNEQFF.

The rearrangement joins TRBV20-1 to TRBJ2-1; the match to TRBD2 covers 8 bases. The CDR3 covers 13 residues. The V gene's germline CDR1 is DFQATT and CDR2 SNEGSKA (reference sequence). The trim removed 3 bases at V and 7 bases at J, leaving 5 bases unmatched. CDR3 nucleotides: TGCAGTGCTAGCCGACAGCGGGGGAATGAGCAGTTCTTC. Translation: CSASRQRGNEQFF.

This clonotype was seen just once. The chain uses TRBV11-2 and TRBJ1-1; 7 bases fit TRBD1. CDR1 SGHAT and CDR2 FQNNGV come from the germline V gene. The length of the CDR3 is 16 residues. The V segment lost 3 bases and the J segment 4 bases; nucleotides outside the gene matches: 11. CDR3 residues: CASSFGTAYSGTEAFF. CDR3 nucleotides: TGTGCCAGCAGCTTCGGGACAGCGTATTCGGGCACTGAAGCTTTCTTT.

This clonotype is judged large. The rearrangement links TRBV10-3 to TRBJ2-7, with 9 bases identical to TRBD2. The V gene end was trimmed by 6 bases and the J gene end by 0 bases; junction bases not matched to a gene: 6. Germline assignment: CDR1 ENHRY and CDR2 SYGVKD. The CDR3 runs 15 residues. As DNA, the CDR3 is TGTGCCATCAGCCGACTAGCGGATAGCTCCTACGAGCAGTACTTC. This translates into CAISRLADSSYEQYF.

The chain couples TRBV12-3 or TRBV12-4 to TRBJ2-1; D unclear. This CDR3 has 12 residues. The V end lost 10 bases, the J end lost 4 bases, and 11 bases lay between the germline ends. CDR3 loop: CATTTAYNEQFF. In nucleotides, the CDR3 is TGTGCCACTACGACTGCTTACAATGAGCAGTTCTTC.

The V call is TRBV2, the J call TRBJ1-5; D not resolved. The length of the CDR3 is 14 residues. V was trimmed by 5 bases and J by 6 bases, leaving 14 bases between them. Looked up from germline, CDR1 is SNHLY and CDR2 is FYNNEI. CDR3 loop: CASSPTQAPQPQHF. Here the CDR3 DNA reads TGTGCCAGCAGTCCAACTCAGGCACCTCAGCCCCAGCATTTT.

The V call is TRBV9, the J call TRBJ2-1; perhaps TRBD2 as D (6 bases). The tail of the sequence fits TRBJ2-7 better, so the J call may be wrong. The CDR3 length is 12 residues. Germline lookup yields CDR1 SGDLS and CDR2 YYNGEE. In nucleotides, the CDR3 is TGTGCCAGCAGCGTAGGGAGGGGCGAGCAGTACTTC. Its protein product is CASSVGRGEQYF.

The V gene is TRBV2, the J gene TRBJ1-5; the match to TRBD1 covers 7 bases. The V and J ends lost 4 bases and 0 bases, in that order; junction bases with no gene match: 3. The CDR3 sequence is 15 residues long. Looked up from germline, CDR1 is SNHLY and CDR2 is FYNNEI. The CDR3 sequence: CASSGDSYSNQPQHF. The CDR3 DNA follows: TGTGCCAGCAGTGGGGACAGCTATAGCAATCAGCCCCAGCATTTT.

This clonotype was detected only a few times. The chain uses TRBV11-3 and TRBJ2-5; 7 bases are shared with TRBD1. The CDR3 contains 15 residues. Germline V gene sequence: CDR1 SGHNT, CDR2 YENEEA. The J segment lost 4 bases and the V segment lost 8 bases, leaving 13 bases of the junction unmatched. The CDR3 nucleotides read TGTGCCAGCTCTACCCCCCTTTCAGGGGGAGAGACCCAGTACTTC. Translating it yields CASSTPLSGGETQYF. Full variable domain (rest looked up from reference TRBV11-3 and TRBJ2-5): EAGVVQSPRYKIIEKKQPVAFWCNPISGHNTLYWYLQNLGQGPELLIRYENEEAVDDSQLPKDRFSAERLKGVDSTLKIQPAELGDSAVYLCASSTPLSGGETQYFGPGTRLLVL.

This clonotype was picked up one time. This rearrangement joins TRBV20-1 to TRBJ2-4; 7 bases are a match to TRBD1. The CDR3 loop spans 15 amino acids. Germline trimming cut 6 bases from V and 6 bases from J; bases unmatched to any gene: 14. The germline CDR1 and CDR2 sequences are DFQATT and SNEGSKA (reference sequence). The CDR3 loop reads CSAMRTGEGLNIQYF. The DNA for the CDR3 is TGCAGTGCGATGAGGACAGGCGAAGGATTAAACATTCAGTACTTC.

The CDR3 region has the DNA TGTGCCAGCAGCCGGGGGCAGGCGTATGGCTACACCTTC. Protein product: CASSRGQAYGYTF. V is TRBV7-3 and J is TRBJ1-2; a possible D gene is TRBD1 (6 bases). V shed 5 bases and J shed 5 bases, with 12 bases lying between them. The CDR3 length is 13 residues. Looked up from germline, CDR1 is SGHTA and CDR2 is FQGTGA.

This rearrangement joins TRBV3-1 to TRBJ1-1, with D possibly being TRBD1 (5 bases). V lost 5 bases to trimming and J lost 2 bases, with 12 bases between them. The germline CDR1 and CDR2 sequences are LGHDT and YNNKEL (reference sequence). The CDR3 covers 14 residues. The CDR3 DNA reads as TGTGCCAGCAGCTTTGACAGACAAAACACTGAAGCTTTCTTT. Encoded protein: CASSFDRQNTEAFF.

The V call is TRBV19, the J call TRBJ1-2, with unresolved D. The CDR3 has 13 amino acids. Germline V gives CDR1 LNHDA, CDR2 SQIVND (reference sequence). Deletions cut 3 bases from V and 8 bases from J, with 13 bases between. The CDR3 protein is CASSIGTVGGYTF. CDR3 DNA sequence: TGTGCCAGTAGTATCGGAACAGTGGGCGGCTACACCTTC. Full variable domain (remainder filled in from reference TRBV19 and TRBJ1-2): DGGITQSPKYLFRKEGQNVTLSCEQNLNHDAMYWYRQDPGQGLRLIYYSQIVNDFQKGDIAEGYSVSREKKESFPLTVTSAQKNPTAFYLCASSIGTVGGYTFGSGTRLTVV.

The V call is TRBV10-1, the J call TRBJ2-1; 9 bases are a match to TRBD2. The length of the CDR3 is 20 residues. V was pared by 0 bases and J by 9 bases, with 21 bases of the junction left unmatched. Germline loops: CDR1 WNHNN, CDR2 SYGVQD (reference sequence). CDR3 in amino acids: CASSESATSGLPGALVEQFF. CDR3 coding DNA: TGCGCCAGCAGTGAGTCCGCGACTAGCGGCCTTCCAGGGGCTTTGGTTGAGCAGTTCTTC.

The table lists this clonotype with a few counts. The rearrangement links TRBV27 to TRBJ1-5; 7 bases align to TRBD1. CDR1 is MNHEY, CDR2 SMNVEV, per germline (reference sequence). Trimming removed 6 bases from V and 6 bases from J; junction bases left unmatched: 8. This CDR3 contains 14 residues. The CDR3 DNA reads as TGTGCCAGCAGGTTAACAGGGGAGGGTCAGCCCCAGCATTTT. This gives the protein CASRLTGEGQPQHF.

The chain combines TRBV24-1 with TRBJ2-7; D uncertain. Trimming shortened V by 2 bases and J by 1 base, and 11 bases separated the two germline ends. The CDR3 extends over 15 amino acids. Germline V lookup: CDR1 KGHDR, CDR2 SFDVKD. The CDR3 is CATSDSVDLSYEQYF. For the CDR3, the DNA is TGTGCCACCAGTGATTCGGTGGACCTATCCTACGAGCAGTACTTC.

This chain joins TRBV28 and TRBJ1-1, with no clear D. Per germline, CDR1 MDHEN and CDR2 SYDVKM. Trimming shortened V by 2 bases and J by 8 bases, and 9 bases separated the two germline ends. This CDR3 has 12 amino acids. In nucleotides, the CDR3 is TGTGCCAGCAGTTTAAGGCCGGTGGAAGCTTTCTTT. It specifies CASSLRPVEAFF.

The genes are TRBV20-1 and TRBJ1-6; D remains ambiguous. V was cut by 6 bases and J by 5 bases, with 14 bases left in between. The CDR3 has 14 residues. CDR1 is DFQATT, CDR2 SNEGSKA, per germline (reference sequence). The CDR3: CSAPGLWNNSPLHF. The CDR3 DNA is TGCAGTGCCCCCGGGCTCTGGAATAATTCACCCCTCCACTTT.

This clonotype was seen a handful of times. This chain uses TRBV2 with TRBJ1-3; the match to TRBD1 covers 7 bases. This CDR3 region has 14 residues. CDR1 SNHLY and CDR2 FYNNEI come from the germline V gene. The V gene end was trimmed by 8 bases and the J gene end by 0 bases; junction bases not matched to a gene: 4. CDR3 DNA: TGTGCCAGCCGGGGACAGCGCTCTGGAAACACCATATATTTT. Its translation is CASRGQRSGNTIYF. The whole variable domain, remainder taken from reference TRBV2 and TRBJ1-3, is EPEVTQTPSHQVTQMGQEVILRCVPISNHLYFYWYRQILGQKVEFLVSFYNNEISEKSEIFDDQFSVERPDGSNFTLKIRSTKLEDSAMYFCASRGQRSGNTIYFGEGSWLTVV.

CDR3 coding DNA: TGTGCCACCAGTGATGCGGGAGGACGAGACACGAAATTCTCTGGGGCCAACGTCCTGACTTTC. Protein: CATSDAGGRDTKFSGANVLTF. V usage is TRBV24-1 and J usage is TRBJ2-6; TRBD2 matches at 8 bases. Germline V gene data show CDR1 as KGHDR and CDR2 as SFDVKD. The CDR3 has 21 amino acids. J was trimmed by 0 bases and V by 3 bases; bases with no gene match: 15.